This T cell receptor beta chain was retrieved from a study of T cells expressing NK-cell markers. Study-level background: Sequencing of TCR beta repertoires drew on sorted CD3+CD56+NKG2C+, CD3+CD56+NKG2C- and CD3+CD56-NKG2C+ T cells.

Study conclusions and caveats: A range of roughly 1.0-8% of CD8+ T cells consisted of dominant NKG2C+ clonotypes in more than five donors. The CD3+CD56-NKG2C+ fraction was also led by these clonotypes in a few donors.

TCRdb reprocessed the 5' RACE reads and keeps a single row for each CDR3 protein, giving no DNA. Its table lists hundreds of thousands of distinct CDR3 sequences. This CDR3 is 18 amino acids long. The germline gives CDR1 SGHRS, CDR2 YFSETQ. About this clonotype itself: Its specificity is not known.

The gene calls are TRBV5-1 and TRBJ2-5; TCRdb's D call of TRBD2 is untestable without DNA. This TCR derives from a man younger than 35 in good health. The specimen was blood T cells: a sorted CD56 or NKG2C T cell subset, CD4+ or CD8+ T cells, or bulk PBMC T cells (not recorded which). The CDR3 protein is CASSLGPGTSGPQETQYF.